The present TCR beta chain was sequenced within a study of monozygotic twins with inflammatory bowel disease. The germline V gene encodes CDR1 DFQATT and CDR2 SNEGSKA (reference sequence). The CDR3 spans 13 residues. Comment on this clonotype: Its specificity is unknown.

Study conclusions and caveats: No difference was seen in repertoire similarity between concordant and discordant twins, possibly from limited power.

The UMIs contained a 6-nucleotide sample barcode. They were added by template switching during cDNA synthesis. PCR of TCRalpha and TCRbeta cDNA was nested, with two rounds of around 16 and 10 cycles. TCRdb re-called the 5' RACE reads and shows each CDR3 protein once, DNA omitted. The sample spans approximately 340,000 distinct CDR3 sequences; the ten largest clones claim around 2%. The clonotype originates from a human donor with ulcerative colitis or Crohn's disease, or a healthy co-twin of an affected twin (not recorded which). Sequenced: blood. The chain uses TRBV20-1 and TRBJ1-5; as DNA is missing, the TRBD1 call by TCRdb cannot be tested. CDR3: CSAETGSNQPQHF.